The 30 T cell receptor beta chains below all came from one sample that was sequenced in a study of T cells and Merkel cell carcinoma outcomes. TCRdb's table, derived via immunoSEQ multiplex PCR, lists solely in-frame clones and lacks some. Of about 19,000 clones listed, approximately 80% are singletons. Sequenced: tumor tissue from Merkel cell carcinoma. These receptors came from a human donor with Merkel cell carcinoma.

CDR3 region: CASSLTGGNYGYTF. The CDR3 region has the DNA TGCGCCAGCAGCCTCACAGGGGGTAACTATGGCTACACCTTC. The chain has TRBV5-1 and TRBJ1-2; 8 bases fit TRBD1. CDR1 SGHRS and CDR2 YFSETQ come from the germline V gene. The CDR3 contains 14 residues. Trimming took 4 bases from V and 1 from J; bases not matched to a gene: 3.

The CDR3 region is CASSAHPYPPTDTQYF. CDR3 sequence (DNA): TGTGCCAGCAGTGCACATCCCTATCCCCCCACAGATACGCAGTATTTT. This chain uses TRBV2 with TRBJ2-3; D unresolved. There are 16 residues in the CDR3. V lost 4 bases and J lost 2, with 16 bases in between. In germline, CDR1 is SNHLY, CDR2 FYNNEI.

This CDR3 reads CASSEGGAGTGQPQHF. The CDR3 DNA sequence: TGTGCCAGCAGTGAAGGGGGCGCGGGTACCGGTCAGCCCCAGCATTTT. V and J are TRBV28 and TRBJ1-5; the match to TRBD1 covers 7 bases. CDR1 and CDR2 (germline): MDHEN, SYDVKM. This CDR3 spans 16 amino acids. With V trimmed by 5 bases and J by 6 bases, 13 bases remained unmatched.

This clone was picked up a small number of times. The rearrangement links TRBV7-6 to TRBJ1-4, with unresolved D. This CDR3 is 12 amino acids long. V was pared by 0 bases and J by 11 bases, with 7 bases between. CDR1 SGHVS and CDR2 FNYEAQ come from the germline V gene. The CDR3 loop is CASSLAEDKLFF. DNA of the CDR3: TGTGCCAGCAGCTTAGCGGAGGATAAACTGTTTTTT.

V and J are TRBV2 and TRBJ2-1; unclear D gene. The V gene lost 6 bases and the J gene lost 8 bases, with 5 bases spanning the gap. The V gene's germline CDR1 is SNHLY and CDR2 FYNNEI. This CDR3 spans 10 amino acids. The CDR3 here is CASRIYEQFF. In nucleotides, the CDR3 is TGTGCCAGCAGAATTTATGAGCAGTTCTTC. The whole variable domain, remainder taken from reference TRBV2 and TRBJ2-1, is EPEVTQTPSHQVTQMGQEVILRCVPISNHLYFYWYRQILGQKVEFLVSFYNNEISEKSEIFDDQFSVERPDGSNFTLKIRSTKLEDSAMYFCASRIYEQFFGPGTRLTVL.

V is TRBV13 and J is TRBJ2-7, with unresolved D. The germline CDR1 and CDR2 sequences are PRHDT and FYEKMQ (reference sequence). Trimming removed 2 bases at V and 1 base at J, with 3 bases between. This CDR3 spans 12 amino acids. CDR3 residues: CASSLWSYEQYF. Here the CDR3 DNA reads TGTGCCAGCAGCTTATGGTCCTACGAGCAGTACTTC.

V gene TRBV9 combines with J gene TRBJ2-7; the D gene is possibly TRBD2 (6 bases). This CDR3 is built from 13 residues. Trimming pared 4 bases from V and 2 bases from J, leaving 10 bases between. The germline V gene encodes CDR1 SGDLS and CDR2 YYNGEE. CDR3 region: CASSREETYEQYF. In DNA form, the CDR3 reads TGTGCCAGCAGCAGGGAGGAGACCTACGAGCAGTACTTC.

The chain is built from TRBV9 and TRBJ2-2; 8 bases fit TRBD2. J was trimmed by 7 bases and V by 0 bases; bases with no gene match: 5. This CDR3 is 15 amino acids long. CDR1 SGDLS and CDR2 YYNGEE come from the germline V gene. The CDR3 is CASSVASGGFGELFF. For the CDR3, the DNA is TGTGCCAGCAGCGTAGCTTCGGGGGGGTTCGGGGAGCTGTTTTTT.

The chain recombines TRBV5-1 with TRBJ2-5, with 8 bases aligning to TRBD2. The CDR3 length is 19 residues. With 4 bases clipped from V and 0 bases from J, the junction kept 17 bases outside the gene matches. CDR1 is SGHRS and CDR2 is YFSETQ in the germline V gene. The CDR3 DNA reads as TGCGCCAGCAGCCCGCGACCGTTTACTAGCGGCAGGTACCAAGAGACCCAGTACTTC. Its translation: CASSPRPFTSGRYQETQYF.

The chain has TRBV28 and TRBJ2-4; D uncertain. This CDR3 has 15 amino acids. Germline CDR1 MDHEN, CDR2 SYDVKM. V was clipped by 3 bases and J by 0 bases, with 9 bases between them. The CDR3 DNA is TGTGCCAGCAGTTTGGCCAGCCTAGCCAAAAACATTCAGTACTTC. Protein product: CASSLASLAKNIQYF. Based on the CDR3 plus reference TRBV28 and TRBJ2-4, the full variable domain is DVKVTQSSRYLVKRTGEKVFLECVQDMDHENMFWYRQDPGLGLRLIYFSYDVKMKEKGDIPEGYSVSREKKERFSLILESASTNQTSMYLCASSLASLAKNIQYFGAGTRLSVL.

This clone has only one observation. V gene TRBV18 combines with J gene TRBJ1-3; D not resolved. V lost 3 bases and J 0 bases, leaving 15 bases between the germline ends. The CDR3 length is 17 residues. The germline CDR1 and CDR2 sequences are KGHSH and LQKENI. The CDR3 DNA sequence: TGTGCCAGCTCACCCTTTTTCGTCCGTTCCTCTGGAAACACCATATATTTT. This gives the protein CASSPFFVRSSGNTIYF. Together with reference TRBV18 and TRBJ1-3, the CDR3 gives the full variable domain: NAGVMQNPRHLVRRRGQEARLRCSPMKGHSHVYWYRQLPEEGLKFMVYLQKENIIDESGMPKERFSAEFPKEGPSILRIQQVVRGDSAAYFCASSPFFVRSSGNTIYFGEGSWLTVV.

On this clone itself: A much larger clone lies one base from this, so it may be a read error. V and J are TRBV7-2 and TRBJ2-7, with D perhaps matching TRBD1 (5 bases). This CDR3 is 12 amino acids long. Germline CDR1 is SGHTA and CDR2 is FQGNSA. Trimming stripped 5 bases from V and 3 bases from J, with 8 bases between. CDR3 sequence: CASSIDSYEQYF. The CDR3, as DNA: TGTGCCAGCAGCATCGACAGCTACGAGCAGTACTTC.

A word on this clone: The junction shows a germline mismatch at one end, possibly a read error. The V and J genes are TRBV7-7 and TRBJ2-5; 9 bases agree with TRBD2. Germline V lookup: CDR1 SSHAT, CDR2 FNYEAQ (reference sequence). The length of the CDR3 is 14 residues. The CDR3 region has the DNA TGTGCTAGCAGCATTGGAGCGGGAGGTGAGACCCAGTACTTC. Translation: CASSIGAGGETQYF.

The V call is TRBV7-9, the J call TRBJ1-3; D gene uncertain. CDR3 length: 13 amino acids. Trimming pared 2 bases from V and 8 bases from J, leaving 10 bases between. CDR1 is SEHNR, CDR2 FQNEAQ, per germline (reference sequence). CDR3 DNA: TGTGCCAGCAGCTTACTAGTTAGAGACACCATATATTTT. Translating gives CASSLLVRDTIYF.

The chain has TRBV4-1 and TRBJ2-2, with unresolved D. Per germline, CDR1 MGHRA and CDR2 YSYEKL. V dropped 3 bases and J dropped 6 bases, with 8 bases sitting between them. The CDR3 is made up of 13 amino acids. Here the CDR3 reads CASSQKSPGELFF. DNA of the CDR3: TGCGCCAGCAGCCAGAAGTCACCCGGGGAGCTGTTTTTT.

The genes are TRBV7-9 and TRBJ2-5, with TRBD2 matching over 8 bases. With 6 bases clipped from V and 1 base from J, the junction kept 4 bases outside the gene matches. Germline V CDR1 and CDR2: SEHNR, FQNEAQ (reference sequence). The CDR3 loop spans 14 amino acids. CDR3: CASSRLAFQETQYF. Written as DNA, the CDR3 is TGTGCCAGCAGTAGACTAGCGTTCCAAGAGACCCAGTACTTC.

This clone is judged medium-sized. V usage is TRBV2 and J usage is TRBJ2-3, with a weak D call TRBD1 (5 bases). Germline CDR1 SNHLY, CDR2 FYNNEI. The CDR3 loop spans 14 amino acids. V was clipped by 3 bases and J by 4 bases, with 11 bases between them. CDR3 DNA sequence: TGTGCCAGCAGTGATTCCAGGGCTGCAGATACGCAGTATTTT. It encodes CASSDSRAADTQYF.

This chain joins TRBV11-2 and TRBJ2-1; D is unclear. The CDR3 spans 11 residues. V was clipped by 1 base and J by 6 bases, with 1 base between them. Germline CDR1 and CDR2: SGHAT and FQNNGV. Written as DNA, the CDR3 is TGTGCCAGCAGCTTAGTCAATGAGCAGTTCTTC. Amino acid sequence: CASSLVNEQFF.

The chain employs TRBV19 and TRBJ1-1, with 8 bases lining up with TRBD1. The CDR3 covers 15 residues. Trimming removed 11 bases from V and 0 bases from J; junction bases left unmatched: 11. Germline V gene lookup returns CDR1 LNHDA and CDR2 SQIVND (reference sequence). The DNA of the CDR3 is TGTGCCGTAGGGCGGCTGACAGGGGTGAACACTGAAGCTTTCTTT. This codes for CAVGRLTGVNTEAFF.

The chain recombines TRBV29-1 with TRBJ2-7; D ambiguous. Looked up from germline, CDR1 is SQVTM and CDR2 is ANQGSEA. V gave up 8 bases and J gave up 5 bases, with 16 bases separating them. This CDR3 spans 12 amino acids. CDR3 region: CSTYYPEDEQYF. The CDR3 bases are TGCAGCACGTATTATCCAGAGGACGAGCAGTACTTC.

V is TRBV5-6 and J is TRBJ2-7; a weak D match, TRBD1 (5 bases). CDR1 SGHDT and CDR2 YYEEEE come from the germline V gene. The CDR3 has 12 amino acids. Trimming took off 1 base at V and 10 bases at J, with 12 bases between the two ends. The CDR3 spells CASSLYGQAQYF. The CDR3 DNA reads TGTGCCAGCAGCTTGTACGGACAAGCCCAGTACTTC.

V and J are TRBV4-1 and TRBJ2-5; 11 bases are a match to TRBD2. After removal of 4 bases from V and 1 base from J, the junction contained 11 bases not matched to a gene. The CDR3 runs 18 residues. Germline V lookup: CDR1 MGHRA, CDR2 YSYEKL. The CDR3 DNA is TGCGCCAGCAGCCCCTCTAGCGGGGGGACACCCTCCCAAGAGACCCAGTACTTC. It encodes CASSPSSGGTPSQETQYF.

The CDR3 nucleotides are TGTGCCAGCAGCGTAGGTGACGGACCAAACTATGGCTACACCTTC. Residues: CASSVGDGPNYGYTF. The J gene is TRBJ1-2, the V gene TRBV9; D unclear. V lost 0 bases and J 2 bases, leaving 11 bases between the germline ends. The CDR3 is 15 residues long. Germline CDR1 and CDR2: SGDLS and YYNGEE.

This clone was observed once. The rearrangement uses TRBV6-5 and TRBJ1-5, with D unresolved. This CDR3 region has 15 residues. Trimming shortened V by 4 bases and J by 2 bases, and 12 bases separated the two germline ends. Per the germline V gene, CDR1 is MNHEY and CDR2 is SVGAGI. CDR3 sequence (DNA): TGTGCCAGCAGTTCCGAAGGAGGTCGCAATCAGCCCCAGCATTTT. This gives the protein CASSSEGGRNQPQHF.

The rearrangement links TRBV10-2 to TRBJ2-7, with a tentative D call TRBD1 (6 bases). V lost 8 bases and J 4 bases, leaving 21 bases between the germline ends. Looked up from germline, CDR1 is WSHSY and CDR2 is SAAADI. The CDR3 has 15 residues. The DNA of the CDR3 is TGCGCCAGCGGTACACCGGGACACCACCCTTACGAGCAGTACTTC. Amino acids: CASGTPGHHPYEQYF.

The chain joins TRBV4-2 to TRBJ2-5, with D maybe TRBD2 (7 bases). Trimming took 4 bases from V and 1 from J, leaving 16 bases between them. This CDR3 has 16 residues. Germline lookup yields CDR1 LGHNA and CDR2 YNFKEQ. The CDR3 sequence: CASSRASGGLQETQYF. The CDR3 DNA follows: TGTGCCAGCAGCCGAGCGTCCGGGGGGCTCCAAGAGACCCAGTACTTC.

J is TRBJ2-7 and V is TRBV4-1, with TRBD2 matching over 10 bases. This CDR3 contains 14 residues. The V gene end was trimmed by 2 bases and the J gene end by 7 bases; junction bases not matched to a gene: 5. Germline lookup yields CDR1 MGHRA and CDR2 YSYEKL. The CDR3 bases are TGCGCCAGCAGCCAACTAGCGGGAGTGAGGGAGCAGTACTTC. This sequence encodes CASSQLAGVREQYF.

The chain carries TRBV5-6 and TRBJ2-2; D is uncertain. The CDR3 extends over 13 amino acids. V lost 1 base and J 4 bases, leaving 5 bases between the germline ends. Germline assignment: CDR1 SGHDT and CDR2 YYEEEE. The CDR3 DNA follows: TGTGCCAGCAGCTTGTCCGTCACCGGGGAGCTGTTTTTT. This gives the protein CASSLSVTGELFF.

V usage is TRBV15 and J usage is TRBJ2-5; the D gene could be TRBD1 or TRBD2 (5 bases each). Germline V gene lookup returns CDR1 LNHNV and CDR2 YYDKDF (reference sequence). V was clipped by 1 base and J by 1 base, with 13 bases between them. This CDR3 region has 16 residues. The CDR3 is CATSRVPGPFQETQYF. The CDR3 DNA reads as TGTGCCACCAGCAGAGTCCCGGGACCGTTCCAAGAGACCCAGTACTTC.

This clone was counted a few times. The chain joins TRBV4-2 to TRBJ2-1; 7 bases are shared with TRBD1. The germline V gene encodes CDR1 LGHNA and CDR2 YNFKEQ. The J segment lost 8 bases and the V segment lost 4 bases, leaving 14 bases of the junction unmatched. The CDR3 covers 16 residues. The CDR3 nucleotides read TGTGCCAGCAGCCCCCAGGGGAGCCGAGGGGGCGATGAGCAGTTCTTC. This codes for CASSPQGSRGGDEQFF.